This TCR beta chain was obtained from a study of post-analysis software for immune sequencing data (dated by TCRdb to between 2014 and 2017). In the study overall: Relapsing-remitting, secondary progressive and progressive-relapsing multiple sclerosis were recorded as disease courses, and subtype annotation was lacking for some patients. The multiple sclerosis patient repertoires were compared with roughly twelve previously published healthy control repertoires from donors aged roughly 6 to 25 years. A subset of samples was prepared in parallel using single-end sample barcoding, then pooled and co-amplified after Illumina adapter ligation.

To demonstrate the VDJtools post-analysis software, the study profiled TCR beta repertoires from the peripheral blood of around 13 young patients with multiple sclerosis. Multiple sclerosis patients were children and adolescents aged about 6 to 17 years. What the authors observed across the whole study: Significantly lower normalized Chao1 diversity was found in multiple sclerosis patients than in controls, suggesting substantial peripheral T-cell clonal expansion. Direct clustering with F measure showed strong co-clustering of samples prepared in the same batch, prompting a batch-effect correction. Roughly 5 TRBV segments, including TRBV5-6, TRBV5-1 and TRBV20-1, were significantly more frequent in patients than controls. The control group was slightly older than the multiple sclerosis patient group.

With regard to this clonotype: What this receptor recognizes is not known. There are no base qualities to consult, and no much larger clone falls within one base.

The V end loses 5 bases and the J end loses 4 bases, and a stretch of 15 bases separates them. The germline V gene supplies CDR1 SGHTA and CDR2 FQGNSA. Including the terminal cysteine and phenylalanine, the CDR3 comprises 14 residues. Just the 42-base CDR3 DNA is kept, in frame starting at base 1. Library generation was performed with PCR. Sequencer: Illumina HiSeq 2500. To reduce PCR and sequencing biases, unique molecular identifiers were incorporated into the TCR beta cDNA libraries. Per 1 to 10 million input T cells, roughly 500,000 cDNA molecules were obtained, such that each molecule approximated one T cell. The same protocol used for the earlier healthy control dataset was applied to prepare and sequence the patient libraries. Within a given batch, samples were prepared together, multiplexed and sequenced on the same HiSeq lane. Regarding the original processing steps: Raw barcoded reads were processed with MIGEC, and single-read molecular identifier groups were discarded before consensus assembly and CDR3 extraction. Clonotype tables were post-analysed with VDJtools, normalizing diversity by down-sampling all datasets to the smallest sample size. In repertoire overlap clustering, CDR3 amino acid sequences, but not nucleotide sequences, were matched to correct batch-related cross-sample contamination. TCRdb reprocessing: public reads trimmed at Q25 with fastp, clones called with MiXCR, in-frame beta chains kept. Entries that share a CDR3 protein sequence are merged under the most common genes and DNA. V and J calls and clone size were set by TCRdb, not the authors. The table for this sample lists about 430,000 distinct CDR3 sequences; approximately 39% of them were counted only once. The ten biggest clones cover under 9% of the sample.

Sequenced sample: blood. The sequence was collected from a girl aged 2-10 years with multiple sclerosis. The rearrangement combines TRBV7-2 with TRBJ2-7; the D gene is perhaps TRBD2, on 6 matching bases. CDR3 loop: CASSRVQRAYEQYF. Here is the DNA: TGTGCCAGCAGCCGTGTCCAGCGGGCGTACGAGCAGTACTTC.